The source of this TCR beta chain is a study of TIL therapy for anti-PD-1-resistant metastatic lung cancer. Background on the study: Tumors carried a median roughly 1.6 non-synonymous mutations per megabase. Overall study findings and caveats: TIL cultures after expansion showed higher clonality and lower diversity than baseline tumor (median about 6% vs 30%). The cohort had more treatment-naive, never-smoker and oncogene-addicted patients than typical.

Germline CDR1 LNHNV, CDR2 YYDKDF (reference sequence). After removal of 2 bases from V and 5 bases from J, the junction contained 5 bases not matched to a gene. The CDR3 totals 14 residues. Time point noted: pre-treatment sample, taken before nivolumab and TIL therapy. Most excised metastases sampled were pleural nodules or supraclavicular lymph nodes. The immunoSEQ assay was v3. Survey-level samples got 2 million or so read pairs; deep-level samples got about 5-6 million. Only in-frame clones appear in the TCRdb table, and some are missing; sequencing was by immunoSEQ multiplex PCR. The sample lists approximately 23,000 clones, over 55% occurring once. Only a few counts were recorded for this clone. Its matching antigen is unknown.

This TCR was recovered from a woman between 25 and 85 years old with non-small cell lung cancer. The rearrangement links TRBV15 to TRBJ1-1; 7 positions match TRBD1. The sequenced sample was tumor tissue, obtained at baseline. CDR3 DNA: TGTGCCACCAGCAGACCGGGACAGAGGACTGAAGCTTTCTTT. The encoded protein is CATSRPGQRTEAFF.